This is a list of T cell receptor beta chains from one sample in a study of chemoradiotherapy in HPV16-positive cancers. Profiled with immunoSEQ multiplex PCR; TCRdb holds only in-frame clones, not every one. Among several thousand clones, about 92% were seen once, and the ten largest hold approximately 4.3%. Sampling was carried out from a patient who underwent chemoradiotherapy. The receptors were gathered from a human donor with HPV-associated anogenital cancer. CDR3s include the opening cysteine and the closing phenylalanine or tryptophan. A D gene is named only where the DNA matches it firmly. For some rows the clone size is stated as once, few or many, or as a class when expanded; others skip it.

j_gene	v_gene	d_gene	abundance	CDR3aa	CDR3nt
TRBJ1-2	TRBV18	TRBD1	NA	CASSPPGQGNYGYTF	TGTGCCAGCTCACCACCCGGACAGGGGAACTATGGCTACACCTTC
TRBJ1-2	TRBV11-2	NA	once	CASSLDQFLRGYTF	TGTGCCAGCAGCTTAGATCAGTTTCTACGTGGCTACACCTTC
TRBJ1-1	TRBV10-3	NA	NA	CAISEEPGPMNTEAFF	TGTGCCATCAGCGAAGAACCGGGACCCATGAACACTGAAGCTTTCTTT
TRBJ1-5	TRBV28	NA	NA	CASSFGWGNNQPQHF	TGTGCCAGCAGTTTCGGTTGGGGAAACAATCAGCCCCAGCATTTT
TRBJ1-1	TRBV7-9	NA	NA	CASSLAGRGGTEAFF	TGTGCCAGCAGCTTAGCAGGGAGGGGGGGCACTGAAGCTTTCTTT
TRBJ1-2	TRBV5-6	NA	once	CASSLGGHPLDYGYTF	TGTGCCAGCAGCTTGGGTGGACACCCACTCGACTATGGCTACACCTTC
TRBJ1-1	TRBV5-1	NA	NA	CASSFSGQGTEAFF	TGCGCCAGCAGCTTTAGTGGGCAGGGAACTGAAGCTTTCTTT
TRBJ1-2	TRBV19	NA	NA	CASSISRSKGSLPGDGYTF	TGTGCCAGTAGTATATCTCGGTCGAAGGGGAGTTTACCCGGTGATGGCTACACCTTC
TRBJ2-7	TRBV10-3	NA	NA	CAISELYEQYF	TGTGCCATCAGTGAGCTTTACGAGCAGTACTTC
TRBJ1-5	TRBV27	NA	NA	CASSQNGGQPQHF	TGTGCCAGCAGCCAAAACGGAGGTCAGCCCCAGCATTTT
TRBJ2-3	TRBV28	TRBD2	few	CATWGGFPDTQYF	TGTGCCACCTGGGGGGGGTTCCCAGATACGCAGTATTTT
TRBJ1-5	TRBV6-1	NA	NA	CASSERENQPQHF	TGTGCCAGCAGTGAAAGGGAAAATCAGCCCCAGCATTTT
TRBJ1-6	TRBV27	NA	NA	CASSLSSYSPLHF	TGTGCCAGCAGTTTATCGAGCTATTCACCCCTCCACTTT
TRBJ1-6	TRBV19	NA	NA	CASSKSDRGFLHF	TGTGCCAGTAGTAAAAGCGACCGGGGCTTTCTCCACTTT
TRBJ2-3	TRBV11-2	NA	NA	CASSLEIVGNTDTQYF	TGTGCCAGCAGCTTGGAGATCGTGGGAAACACAGATACGCAGTATTTT
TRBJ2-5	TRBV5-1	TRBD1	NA	CASREPGTGGTQYF	TGCGCCAGCAGGGAGCCGGGTACAGGGGGTACCCAGTACTTC
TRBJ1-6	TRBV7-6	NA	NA	CASSFSGGAGSPLHF	TGTGCCAGCAGCTTCTCCGGGGGCGCGGGATCACCCCTCCACTTT
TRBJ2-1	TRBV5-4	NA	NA	CASSFWGAPYNEQFF	TGTGCCAGCAGCTTCTGGGGGGCCCCCTACAATGAGCAGTTCTTC
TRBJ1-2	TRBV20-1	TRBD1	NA	CSAWTGYGYTF	TGCAGTGCTTGGACAGGCTATGGCTACACCTTC
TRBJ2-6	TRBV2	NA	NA	CASSPTASGANVLTF	TGTGCCAGCAGCCCGACCGCGAGTGGGGCCAACGTCCTGACTTTC
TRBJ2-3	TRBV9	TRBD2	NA	CASSASSGGLDTQYF	TGTGCCAGCAGCGCTTCTAGCGGGGGGTTAGATACGCAGTATTTT
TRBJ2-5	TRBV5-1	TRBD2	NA	CASSLDLAGGPIAETQYF	TGCGCCAGCAGCTTGGATCTAGCGGGGGGGCCGATTGCTGAGACCCAGTACTTC